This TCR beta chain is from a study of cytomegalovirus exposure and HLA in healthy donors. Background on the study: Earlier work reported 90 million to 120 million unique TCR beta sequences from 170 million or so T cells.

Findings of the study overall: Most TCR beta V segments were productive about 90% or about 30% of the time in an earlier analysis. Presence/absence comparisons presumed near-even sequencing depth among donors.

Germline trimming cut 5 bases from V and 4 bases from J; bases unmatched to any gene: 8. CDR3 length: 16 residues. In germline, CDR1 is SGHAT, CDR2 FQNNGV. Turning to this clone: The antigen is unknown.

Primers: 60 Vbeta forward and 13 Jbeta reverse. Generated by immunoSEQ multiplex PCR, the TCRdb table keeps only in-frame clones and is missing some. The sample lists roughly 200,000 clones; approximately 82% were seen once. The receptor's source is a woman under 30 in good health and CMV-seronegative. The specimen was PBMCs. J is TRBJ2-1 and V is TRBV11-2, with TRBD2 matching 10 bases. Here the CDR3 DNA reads TGTGCCAGCAGCCACCTCTCTAGCGGGAGATACAATGAGCAGTTCTTC. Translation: CASSHLSSGRYNEQFF.